This TCR beta chain was profiled in a study of Graves' ophthalmopathy and Graves' hyperthyroidism (dated by TCRdb to the late 2010s). Context from the whole study: Peripheral blood was collected before any treatment was given, at the time of initial diagnosis. The study used TCR beta repertoire signatures to distinguish Graves' ophthalmopathy from Graves' hyperthyroidism and to predict progression to ophthalmopathy. In total, 135 blood samples were TCR-sequenced: around 42 ophthalmopathy, some 75 hyperthyroidism and approximately 17 hyperthyroidism-to-ophthalmopathy patients. To explore V-J signatures that distinguish ophthalmopathy from hyperthyroidism, a discovery set of about a hundred patients was enrolled, made up of some 41 with ophthalmopathy and some 56 with stable hyperthyroidism. The independent validation cohort included 18 to 20 hyperthyroidism patients plus 17 patients who later progressed from hyperthyroidism to ophthalmopathy. In five or six hyperthyroidism patients, T-cell repertoires of thyroid tissue and blood were compared. After sampling, hyperthyroidism patients received methimazole starting at 30 mg daily, and ophthalmopathy patients received high-dose intravenous methylprednisolone. The investigation overall reported the following: Sample size was not statistically predetermined, and group allocation was not concealed from the investigators. In validation, the model predicted ophthalmopathy progression with about 71% sensitivity and roughly 72% specificity; approximately 12 predicted patients were CT-confirmed with GO in a median of approximately six months. Most expanded thyroid clonotypes with frequency above 0.001 were also detected in blood, suggesting blood repertoires may reflect the thyroid immune response. Ophthalmopathy was separated from stable hyperthyroidism by the 13-signature model with around 89% sensitivity and 81% to 84% specificity in cross-validation and with 80%/75% in the test set.

In this sample, this clonotype turned up many times. It lacks a known antigen. Base-call qualities are not available, and no considerably larger clone is one nucleotide away. Ophthalmopathy patients were characterized by moderately to severely active disease, a Clinical Activity Score of at least 3, a NOSPECS grade of at least 4, and a disease duration under 3 months. Patients were excluded if they had other autoimmune diseases, uncontrolled infections, pregnancy or lactation. Diagnosis relied on clinical symptoms, serum thyroxine, TRAb, thyroid ultrasound and orbital computed tomography. PBMCs were isolated from 7.5 to 10 ml of fresh peripheral blood by Ficoll-Paque density gradient centrifugation. Total RNA was extracted with Trizol reagent and quality-checked on an Agilent 2100 Bioanalyzer. The germline V gene (reference sequence) supplies CDR1 LNHNV and CDR2 YYDKDF. The CDR3 numbers 14 residues from cysteine through phenylalanine. Only the CDR3 part of the read is kept: 42 bases, read in frame from the first base. The V end loses 6 bases and the J end loses 6 bases, and a stretch of 18 bases separates them.

For repertoire sequencing, TCR beta CDR3 regions were amplified from RNA transcripts. HTBI primers and the Qiagen OneStep RT-PCR kit were used in a first-round RT-PCR, which was followed by a second-round multiplex PCR, size selection and purification. Libraries were sequenced paired-end with 100 bp reads on an Illumina HiSeq2000. Processing in the source paper ran as follows. SOAPnuke was used for read processing, and reads with adapters, uncalled bases, a mean Phred below 15, or no exact constant-primer or identifier match were discarded. COPE v1.2.5 was used to merge high-quality paired reads. Unique nucleotide sequences were defined as clonotypes and aligned to IMGT TRB V, D and J references using MiTCR v1.1. The analysis was limited to V-J combinations with a frequency above 0.0001, which together covered about 99% of the repertoires. For each V-J combination, a TCR clonal expansion and chaos score was defined as the ratio of F50 clonal expansion to chaos observed in the TCRdist matrix. Features were reduced by Welch's t-statistics and random forest to around 14 V-J combinations, which fed a naive Bayes classifier. Thyroid-blood repertoire similarity was quantified with the Morisita-Horn index. TCRdb cleaned the public reads at Q25 with fastp, built clones with MiXCR and kept in-frame beta chains. Each entry merges the rows of one CDR3 protein and shows their most common DNA and genes. TCRdb's processing, not the authors', yielded these V and J calls. Recorded for this sample are more than 550,000 distinct CDR3 sequences; roughly 39% of them occurred a single time. The ten largest clones take up 3% to 4% of the sample.

Sequencing was done on a sample of peripheral blood. The chain is made from TRBV15 and TRBJ2-7, and possibly TRBD1, on 5 matching bases. This clonotype originated in an adult man with Graves' ophthalmopathy. The CDR3 reads CATSPLPGSGEQYF. The DNA reads TGTGCCACCAGTCCTCTTCCAGGGTCCGGCGAGCAGTACTTC.